This T cell receptor beta chain was sequenced for a study of blood T cell repertoires in COVID-19. This table comes from immunoSEQ multiplex PCR, and its TCRdb copy is limited to in-frame clones, with some not included. This table holds about 130,000 clones, 75% to 90% found once. The V and J ends lost 0 bases and 9 bases respectively, with 17 bases between them. This CDR3 comprises 15 residues. The germline CDR1 and CDR2 sequences are LGHDT and YNNKEL (reference sequence). Sample: peripheral blood. The sequence derives from a human donor in a cohort sampled during active COVID-19. The chain uses TRBV3-1 (or the pseudogene TRBV3-2) and TRBJ1-2; unclear D gene. The CDR3 loop reads CASSQDVSQIVSYTF. In nucleotides, the CDR3 is TGTGCCAGCAGCCAAGATGTTTCGCAGATTGTGAGCTACACCTTC.